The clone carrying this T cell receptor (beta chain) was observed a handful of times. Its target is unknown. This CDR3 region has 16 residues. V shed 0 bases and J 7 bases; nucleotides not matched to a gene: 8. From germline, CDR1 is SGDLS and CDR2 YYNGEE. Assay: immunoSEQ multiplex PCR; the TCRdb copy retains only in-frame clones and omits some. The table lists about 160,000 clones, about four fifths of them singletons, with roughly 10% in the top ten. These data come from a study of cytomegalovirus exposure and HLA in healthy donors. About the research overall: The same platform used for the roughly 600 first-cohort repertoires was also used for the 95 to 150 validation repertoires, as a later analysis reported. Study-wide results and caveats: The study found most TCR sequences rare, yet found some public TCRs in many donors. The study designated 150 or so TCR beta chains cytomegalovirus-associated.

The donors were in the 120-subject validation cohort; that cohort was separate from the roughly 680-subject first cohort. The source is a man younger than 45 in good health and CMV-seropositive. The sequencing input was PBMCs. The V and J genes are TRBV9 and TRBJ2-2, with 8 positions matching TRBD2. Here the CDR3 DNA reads TGTGCCAGCAGCGTAGCGGGGGGGTCCTACGGCGGGGAGCTGTTTTTT. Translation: CASSVAGGSYGGELFF.